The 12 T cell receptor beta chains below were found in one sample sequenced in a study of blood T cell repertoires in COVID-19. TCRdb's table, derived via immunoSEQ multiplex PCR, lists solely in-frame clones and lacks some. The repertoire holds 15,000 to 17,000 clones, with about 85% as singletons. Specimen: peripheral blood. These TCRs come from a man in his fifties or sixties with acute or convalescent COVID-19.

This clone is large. The CDR3, as DNA: TGTGCCAGCAGTTGGAACGAAAAGGAACTATCCTACAATGAGCAGTTCTTC. Translating it yields CASSWNEKELSYNEQFF. V gene TRBV28 combines with J gene TRBJ2-1, with D unresolved. Germline lookup yields CDR1 MDHEN and CDR2 SYDVKM. The CDR3 totals 17 residues. V was pared by 4 bases and J by 1 base, with 17 bases between.

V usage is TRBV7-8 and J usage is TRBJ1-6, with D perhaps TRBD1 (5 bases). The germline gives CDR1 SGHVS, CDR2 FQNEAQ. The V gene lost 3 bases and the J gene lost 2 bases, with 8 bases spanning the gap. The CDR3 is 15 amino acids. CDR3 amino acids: CASSLQGAYNSPLHF. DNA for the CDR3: TGTGCCAGCAGCTTGCAAGGGGCCTATAATTCACCCCTCCACTTT. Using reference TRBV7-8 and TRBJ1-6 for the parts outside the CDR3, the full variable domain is GAGVSQSPRYKVAKRGQDVALRCDPISGHVSLFWYQQALGQGPEFLTYFQNEAQLDKSGLPSDRFFAERPEGSVSTLKIQRTQQEDSAVYLCASSLQGAYNSPLHFGNGTRLTVT.

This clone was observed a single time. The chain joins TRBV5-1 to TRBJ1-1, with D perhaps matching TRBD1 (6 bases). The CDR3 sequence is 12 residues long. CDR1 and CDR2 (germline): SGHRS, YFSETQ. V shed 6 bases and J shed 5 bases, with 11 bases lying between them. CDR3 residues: CASKERGTEAFF. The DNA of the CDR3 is TGCGCCAGCAAGGAAAGGGGGACTGAAGCTTTCTTT.

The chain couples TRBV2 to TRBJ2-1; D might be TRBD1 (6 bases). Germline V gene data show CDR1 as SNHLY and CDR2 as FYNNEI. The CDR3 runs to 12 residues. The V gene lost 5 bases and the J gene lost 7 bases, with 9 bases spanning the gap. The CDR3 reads CASSYQGNEQFF. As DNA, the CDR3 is TGTGCCAGCAGTTATCAGGGGAATGAGCAGTTCTTC.

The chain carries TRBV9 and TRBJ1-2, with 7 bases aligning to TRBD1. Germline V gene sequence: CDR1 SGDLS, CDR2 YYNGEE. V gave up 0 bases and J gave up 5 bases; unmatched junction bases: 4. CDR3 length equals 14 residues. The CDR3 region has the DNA TGTGCCAGCAGCGTAGGCGCAGGGGGGTATGGCTACACCTTC. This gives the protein CASSVGAGGYGYTF.

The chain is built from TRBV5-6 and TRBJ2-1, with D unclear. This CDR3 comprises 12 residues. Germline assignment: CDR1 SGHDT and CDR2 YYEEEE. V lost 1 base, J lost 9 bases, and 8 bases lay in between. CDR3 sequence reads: CASSLRTVEQFF. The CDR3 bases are TGTGCCAGCAGCTTGCGAACAGTTGAGCAGTTCTTC. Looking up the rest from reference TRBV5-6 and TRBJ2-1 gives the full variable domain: DAGVTQSPTHLIKTRGQQVTLRCSPKSGHDTVSWYQQALGQGPQFIFQYYEEEERQRGNFPDRFSGHQFPNYSSELNVNALLLGDSALYLCASSLRTVEQFFGPGTRLTVL.

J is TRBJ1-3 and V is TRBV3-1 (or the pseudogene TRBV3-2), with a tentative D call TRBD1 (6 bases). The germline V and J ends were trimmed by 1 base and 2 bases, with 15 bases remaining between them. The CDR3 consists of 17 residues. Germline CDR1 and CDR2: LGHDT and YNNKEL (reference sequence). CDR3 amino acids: CASSQVSIRTAGNTIYF. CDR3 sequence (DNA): TGTGCCAGCAGCCAAGTTTCCATCCGGACAGCTGGAAACACCATATATTTT.

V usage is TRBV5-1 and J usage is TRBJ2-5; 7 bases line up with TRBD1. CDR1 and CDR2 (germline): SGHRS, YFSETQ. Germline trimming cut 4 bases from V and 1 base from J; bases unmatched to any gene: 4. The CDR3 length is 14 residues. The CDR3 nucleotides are TGCGCCAGCAGCGACGGGACAGCCCAAGAGACCCAGTACTTC. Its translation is CASSDGTAQETQYF.

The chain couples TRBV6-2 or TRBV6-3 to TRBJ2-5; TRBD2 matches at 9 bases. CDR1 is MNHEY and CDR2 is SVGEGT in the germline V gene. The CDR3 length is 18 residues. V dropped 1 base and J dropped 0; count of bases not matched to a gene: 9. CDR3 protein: CASSYLITSGLYQETQYF. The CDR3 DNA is TGTGCCAGCAGTTACTTAATAACTAGCGGGTTGTACCAAGAGACCCAGTACTTC.

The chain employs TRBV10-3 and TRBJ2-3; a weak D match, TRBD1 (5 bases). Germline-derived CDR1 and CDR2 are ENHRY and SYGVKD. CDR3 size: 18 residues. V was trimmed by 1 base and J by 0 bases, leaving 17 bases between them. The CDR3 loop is CAISEFPYRIRSTDTQYF. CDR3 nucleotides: TGTGCCATCAGTGAGTTTCCCTACAGGATACGAAGCACAGATACGCAGTATTTT.

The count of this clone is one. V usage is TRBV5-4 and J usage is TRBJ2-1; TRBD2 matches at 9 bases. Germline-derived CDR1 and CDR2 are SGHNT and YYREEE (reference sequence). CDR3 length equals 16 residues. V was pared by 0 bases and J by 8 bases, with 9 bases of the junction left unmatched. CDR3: CASSLALRGGRDEQFF. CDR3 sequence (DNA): TGTGCCAGCAGCTTGGCCTTGCGGGGGGGCCGGGATGAGCAGTTCTTC.

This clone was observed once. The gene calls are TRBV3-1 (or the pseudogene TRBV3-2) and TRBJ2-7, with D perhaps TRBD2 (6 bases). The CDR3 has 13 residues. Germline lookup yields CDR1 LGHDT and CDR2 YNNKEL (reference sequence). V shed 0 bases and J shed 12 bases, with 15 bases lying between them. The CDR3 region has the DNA TGTGCCAGCAGCCAAGATGGGACTGAGCATATGTACTTC. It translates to CASSQDGTEHMYF.